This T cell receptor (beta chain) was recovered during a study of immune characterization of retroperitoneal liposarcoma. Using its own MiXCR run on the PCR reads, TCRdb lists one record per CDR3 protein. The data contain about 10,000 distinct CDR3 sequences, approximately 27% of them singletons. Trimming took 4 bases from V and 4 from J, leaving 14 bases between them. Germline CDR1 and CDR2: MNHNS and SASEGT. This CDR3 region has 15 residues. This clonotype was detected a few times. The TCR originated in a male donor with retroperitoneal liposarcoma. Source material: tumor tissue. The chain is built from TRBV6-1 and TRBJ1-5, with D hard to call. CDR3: CASSVTSEANQPQHF. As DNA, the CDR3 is TGTGCCAGCAGTGTTACTTCCGAAGCAAATCAGCCCCAGCATTTT.